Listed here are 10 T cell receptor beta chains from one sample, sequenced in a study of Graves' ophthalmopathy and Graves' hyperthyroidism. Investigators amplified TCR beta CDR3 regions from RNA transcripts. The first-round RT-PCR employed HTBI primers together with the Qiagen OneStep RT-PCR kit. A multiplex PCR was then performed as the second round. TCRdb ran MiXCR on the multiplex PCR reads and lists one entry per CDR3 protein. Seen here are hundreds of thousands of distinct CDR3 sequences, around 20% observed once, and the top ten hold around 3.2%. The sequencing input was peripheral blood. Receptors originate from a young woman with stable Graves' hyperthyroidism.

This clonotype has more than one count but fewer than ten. The CDR3 DNA reads as TGTGCCAGCAGACGCCCCGGGACAGGGATTAGCGAGCAGTACTTC. This encodes CASRRPGTGISEQYF. The chain couples TRBV6-2 or TRBV6-3 to TRBJ2-7; 9 nucleotides agree with TRBD1. J gave up 6 bases and V 6 bases, and 12 bases lay outside the gene matches. Germline CDR1 is MNHEY and CDR2 is SVGEGT. The CDR3 has 15 amino acids.

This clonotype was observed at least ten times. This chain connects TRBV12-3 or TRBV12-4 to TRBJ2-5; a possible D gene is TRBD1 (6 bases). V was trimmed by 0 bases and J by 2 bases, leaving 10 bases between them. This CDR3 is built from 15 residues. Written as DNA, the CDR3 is TGTGCCAGCAGTTTAGCGAATCAGGGGCAAGAGACCCAGTACTTC. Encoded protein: CASSLANQGQETQYF.

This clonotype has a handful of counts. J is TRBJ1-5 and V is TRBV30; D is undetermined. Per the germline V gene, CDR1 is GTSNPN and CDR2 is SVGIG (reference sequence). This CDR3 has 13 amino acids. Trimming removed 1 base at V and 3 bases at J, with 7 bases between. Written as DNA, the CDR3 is TGTGCCTGGAGTGAGGGATTCAATCAGCCCCAGCATTTT. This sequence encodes CAWSEGFNQPQHF.

The DNA for the CDR3 is TGCGCCAGCAGCTTGGCTCCCAGCGGGAGTGGTACCGGGGAGCTGTTTTTT. This encodes CASSLAPSGSGTGELFF. The chain joins TRBV5-1 to TRBJ2-2, with TRBD2 identical over 8 bases. The CDR3 consists of 17 residues. Germline V lookup: CDR1 SGHRS, CDR2 YFSETQ. With 0 bases clipped from V and 5 bases from J, the junction kept 9 bases outside the gene matches.

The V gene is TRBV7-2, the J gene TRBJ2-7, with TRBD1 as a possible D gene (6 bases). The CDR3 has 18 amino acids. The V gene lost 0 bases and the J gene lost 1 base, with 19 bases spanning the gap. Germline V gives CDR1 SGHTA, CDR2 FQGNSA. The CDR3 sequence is CASSLARLTGYGSYEQYF. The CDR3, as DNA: TGTGCCAGCAGCTTAGCGAGGCTAACAGGGTATGGATCCTACGAGCAGTACTTC.

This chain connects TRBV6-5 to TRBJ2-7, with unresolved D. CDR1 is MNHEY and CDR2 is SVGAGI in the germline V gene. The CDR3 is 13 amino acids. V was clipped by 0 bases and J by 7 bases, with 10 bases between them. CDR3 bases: TGTGCCAGCAGTTACTCGAAGATGCGGGAGCAGTACTTC. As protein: CASSYSKMREQYF.

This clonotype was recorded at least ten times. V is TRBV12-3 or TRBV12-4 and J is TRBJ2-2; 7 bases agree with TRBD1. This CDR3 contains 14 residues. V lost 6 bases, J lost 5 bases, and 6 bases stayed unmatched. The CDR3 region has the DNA TGTGCCAGCAGCCGACAGGGCGGAACCGGGGAGCTGTTTTTT. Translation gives CASSRQGGTGELFF.

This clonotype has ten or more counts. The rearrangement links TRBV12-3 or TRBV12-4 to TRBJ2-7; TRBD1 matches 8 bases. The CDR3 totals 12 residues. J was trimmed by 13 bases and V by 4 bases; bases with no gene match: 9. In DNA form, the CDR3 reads TGTGCCAGCAGTTACAAGACAGGGGTGGGTTACTTC. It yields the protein CASSYKTGVGYF.

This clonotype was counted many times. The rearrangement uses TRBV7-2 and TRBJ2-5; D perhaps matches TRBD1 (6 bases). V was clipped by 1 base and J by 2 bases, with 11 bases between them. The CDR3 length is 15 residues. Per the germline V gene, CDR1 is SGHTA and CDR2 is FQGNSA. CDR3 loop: CASSLDFRGQETQYF. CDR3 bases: TGTGCCAGCAGCTTAGACTTTAGGGGGCAAGAGACCCAGTACTTC.

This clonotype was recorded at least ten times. CDR3 in DNA: TGCGCCAGCAGTGAGTCGACGGCAGGGTACACTGAAGCTTTCTTT. It translates to CASSESTAGYTEAFF. This chain connects TRBV10-1 to TRBJ1-1; a possible D gene is TRBD1 (5 bases). Trimming took 0 bases from V and 3 from J, leaving 11 bases between them. Per the germline V gene, CDR1 is WNHNN and CDR2 is SYGVQD (reference sequence). The CDR3 is 15 amino acids.